The TCR beta chain under discussion was sequenced for a study of shared clonotypes between healthy human individuals. Profiled with immunoSEQ multiplex PCR; TCRdb holds only in-frame clones, not every one. The table has millions of clones, 85% to 95% seen once. Germline V gene sequence: CDR1 SGHRS, CDR2 YFSETQ. The J segment lost 0 bases and the V segment lost 4 bases, leaving 2 bases of the junction unmatched. The CDR3 contains 14 residues. As to this clone: Additional DNA sequences in this sample encode the identical CDR3.

Sequencing was performed on naive CD4+ T cells sorted from blood. Regarding subset: CD45RA+ positively selected. The sequence derives from a man between 18 and 29 years old in good health. The chain has TRBV5-1 and TRBJ1-2; the match to TRBD1 covers 8 bases. DNA of the CDR3: TGCGCCAGCAGCGGACAGGGACCTAACTATGGCTACACCTTC. As protein: CASSGQGPNYGYTF. Using reference TRBV5-1 and TRBJ1-2 for the parts outside the CDR3, the full variable domain is KAGVTQTPRYLIKTRGQQVTLSCSPISGHRSVSWYQQTPGQGLQFLFEYFSETQRNKGNFPGRFSGRQFSNSRSEMNVSTLELGDSALYLCASSGQGPNYGYTFGSGTRLTVV.